This TCR beta chain appears in the sequencing data of a study of response to subunit inactivated influenza vaccine. This clonotype occurred a few times. Antigen unknown. TCRdb re-called the RT-PCR reads through MiXCR, storing one row per CDR3 protein. The table includes about 700,000 distinct CDR3 sequences, 15% to 18% detected once. The study, taken as a whole, reports: Seasonal influenza vaccination, on each occasion, was suggested by the authors to recruit few new T cells.

The J segment lost 6 bases and the V segment lost 6 bases, leaving 10 bases of the junction unmatched. This CDR3 has 16 amino acids. Looked up from germline, CDR1 is MDHEN and CDR2 is SYDVKM. The TCR was taken from a man over 45 who received an inactivated influenza vaccine. The J gene is TRBJ2-1, the V gene TRBV28; 11 bases agree with TRBD2. This specimen was PBMCs from blood, taken less than 13 days after vaccination. This CDR3 reads CASSPFSGRAGNEQFF. The DNA for the CDR3 is TGTGCCAGCAGCCCCTTTAGCGGGAGGGCGGGCAATGAGCAGTTCTTC.